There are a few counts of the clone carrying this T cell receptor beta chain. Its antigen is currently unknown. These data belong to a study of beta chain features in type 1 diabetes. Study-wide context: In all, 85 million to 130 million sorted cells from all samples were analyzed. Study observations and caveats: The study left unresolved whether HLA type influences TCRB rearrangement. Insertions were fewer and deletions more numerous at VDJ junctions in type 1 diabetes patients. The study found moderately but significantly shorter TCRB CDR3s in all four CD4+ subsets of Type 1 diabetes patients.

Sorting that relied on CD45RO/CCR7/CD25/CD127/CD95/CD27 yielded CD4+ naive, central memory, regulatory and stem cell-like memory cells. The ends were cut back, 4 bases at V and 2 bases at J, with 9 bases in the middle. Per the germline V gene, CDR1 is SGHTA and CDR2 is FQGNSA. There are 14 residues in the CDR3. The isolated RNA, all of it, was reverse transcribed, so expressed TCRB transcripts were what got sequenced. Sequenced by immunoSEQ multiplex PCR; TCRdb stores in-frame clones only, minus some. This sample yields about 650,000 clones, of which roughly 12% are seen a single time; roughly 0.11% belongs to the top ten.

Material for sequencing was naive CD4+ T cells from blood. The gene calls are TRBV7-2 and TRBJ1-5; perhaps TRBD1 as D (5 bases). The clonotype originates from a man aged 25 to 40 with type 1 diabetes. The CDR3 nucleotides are TGTGCCAGCAGCTCCCTACAGGGCAATCAGCCCCAGCATTTT. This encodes CASSSLQGNQPQHF.